A single sample is the source of the 4 T cell receptor beta chains below, sequenced in a study of read filtering for tumor transcriptome and immune sequencing. The library was built from roughly 400 ng RNA with molecular barcoded adaptors for alpha/delta and beta/gamma chains. MiXCR, applied by TCRdb to the reads, yields one record per CDR3 protein. The sample holds tens of thousands of distinct CDR3 sequences; less than 20% are singletons and the top ten take roughly 10%. The material sequenced was a population of CD138-negative cells sorted from bone marrow. The origin of the receptors is a donor aged 40 or older with multiple myeloma.

In its sample, this clonotype was seen many times. CDR3 in DNA: TGTGCCAGCAGCTTGGCCGCCGACAGCGATTCACCCCTCCACTTT. Its translation is CASSLAADSDSPLHF. The V gene is TRBV5-4, the J gene TRBJ1-6, with TRBD1 as a possible D gene (5 bases). The germline CDR1 and CDR2 sequences are SGHNT and YYREEE (reference sequence). V was clipped by 0 bases and J by 8 bases, with 12 bases between them. The CDR3 length is 15 residues.

The V gene is TRBV23-1, the J gene TRBJ2-2, with D unclear. TRBV23-1 is given ORF status, its function remaining uncertain. The CDR3 is 10 amino acids. The V end lost 2 bases, the J end lost 8 bases, and 0 bases lay between the germline ends. This CDR3 reads CASSQGELFF. The CDR3, as DNA: TGCGCCAGCAGTCAAGGGGAGCTGTTTTTT.

This clonotype was seen ten or more times. The rearrangement joins TRBV5-1 to TRBJ2-3; either TRBD1 or TRBD2 may fit D (6 bases each). The CDR3 is 14 amino acids. Trimming stripped 2 bases from V and 4 bases from J, with 11 bases between. The germline gives CDR1 SGHRS, CDR2 YFSETQ. CDR3 bases: TGCGCCAGCAGCTTACGGAGGGGGGCAGATACGCAGTATTTT. Translating gives CASSLRRGADTQYF.

This clonotype was seen repeatedly, ten times or more. The J gene is TRBJ2-5, the V gene TRBV6-6, with 7 bases lining up with TRBD1. From germline, CDR1 is MNHNY and CDR2 SVGAGI (reference sequence). J was trimmed by 4 bases and V by 2 bases; bases with no gene match: 7. The CDR3 sequence is 15 residues long. As DNA, the CDR3 is TGTGCCAGCAGTTACGGGCGGACAGGTCGAGAGACCCAGTACTTC. Its translation is CASSYGRTGRETQYF.